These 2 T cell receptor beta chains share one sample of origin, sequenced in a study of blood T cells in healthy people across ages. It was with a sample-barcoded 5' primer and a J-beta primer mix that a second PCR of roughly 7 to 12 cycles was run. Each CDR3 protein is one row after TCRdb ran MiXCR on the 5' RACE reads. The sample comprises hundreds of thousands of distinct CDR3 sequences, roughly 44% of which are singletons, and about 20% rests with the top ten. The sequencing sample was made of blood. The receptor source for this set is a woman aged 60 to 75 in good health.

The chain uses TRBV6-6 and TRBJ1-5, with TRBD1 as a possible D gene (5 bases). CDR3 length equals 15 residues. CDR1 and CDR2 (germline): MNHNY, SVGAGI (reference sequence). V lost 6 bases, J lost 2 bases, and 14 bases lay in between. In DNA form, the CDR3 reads TGTGCCAGCAGACCCGGGAGGGGTGGCAATCAGCCCCAGCATTTT. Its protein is CASRPGRGGNQPQHF.

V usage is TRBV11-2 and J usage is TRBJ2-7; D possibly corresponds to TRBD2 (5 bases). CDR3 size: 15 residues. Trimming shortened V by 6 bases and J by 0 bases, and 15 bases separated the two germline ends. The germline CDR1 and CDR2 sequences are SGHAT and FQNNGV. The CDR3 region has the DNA TGTGCCAGCAGTCCCAGCGGCCAAAGCTCCTACGAGCAGTACTTC. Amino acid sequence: CASSPSGQSSYEQYF.